Shown below are 8 T cell receptor beta chains from a single sample sequenced in a study of blood T cell repertoires in COVID-19 (dated by TCRdb to 2019 to 2021). The protocol used for the library was the immunoSEQ multiplex PCR assay. TCRdb's version of the immuneACCESS table is confined to in-frame rearrangements and falls short of the full clone set. An unresolved V gene accounts for under half of the shortfall where checked; the remainder is of unknown origin. Here the sample has 85,000 to 95,000 clones; 75% to 95% occur a single time. Roughly 4% of the sample belongs to the ten largest clones. Sequenced: peripheral blood. These TCRs come from a woman between 50 and 59 years old in a cohort sampled during active COVID-19.

The chain couples TRBV7-3 to TRBJ2-7; 7 bases align to TRBD1. This CDR3 contains 15 residues. Germline-derived CDR1 and CDR2 are SGHTA and FQGTGA. The trim removed 0 bases at V and 1 base at J, leaving 3 bases unmatched. CDR3 protein: CASSLTPGGSYEQYF. In DNA form, the CDR3 reads TGTGCCAGCAGCTTAACGCCAGGGGGTTCCTACGAGCAGTACTTC.

The table lists this clone with a count of one. V usage is TRBV29-1 and J usage is TRBJ2-3, with a possible D match to TRBD1 (6 bases). Trimming pared 7 bases from V and 6 bases from J, leaving 11 bases between. The CDR3 runs to 11 residues. Germline-derived CDR1 and CDR2 are SQVTM and ANQGSEA. The CDR3 sequence: CSALRGDTQYF. Written as DNA, the CDR3 is TGCAGCGCCCTGAGGGGGGATACGCAGTATTTT.

The chain is built from TRBV6-5 and TRBJ2-7, with 10 positions matching TRBD2. V shed 6 bases, J shed 1 base, and the junction held 3 bases outside the gene matches. The CDR3 sequence is 14 residues long. CDR1 is MNHEY and CDR2 is SVGAGI in the germline V gene. The CDR3 nucleotides read TGTGCCAGCAGCCTTAGCGGGGGGTCCTACGAGCAGTACTTC. It codes for CASSLSGGSYEQYF.

The V and J genes are TRBV10-3 and TRBJ1-1; D is unresolved. Germline V gene sequence: CDR1 ENHRY, CDR2 SYGVKD. Trimming removed 4 bases from V and 7 bases from J, with 7 bases in between. The CDR3 totals 11 residues. This CDR3 is CAISAGSEAFF. The CDR3 bases are TGTGCCATCAGTGCCGGGAGTGAAGCTTTCTTT.

The chain carries TRBV28 and TRBJ2-1, with D possibly being TRBD2 (5 bases). The CDR3 has 13 amino acids. The germline V gene encodes CDR1 MDHEN and CDR2 SYDVKM. Trimming stripped 10 bases from V and 2 bases from J, with 12 bases between. CDR3 in amino acids: CATLPAAYNEQFF. CDR3 nucleotides: TGTGCCACACTCCCAGCGGCCTACAATGAGCAGTTCTTC. Full variable domain (missing parts from reference TRBV28 and TRBJ2-1): DVKVTQSSRYLVKRTGEKVFLECVQDMDHENMFWYRQDPGLGLRLIYFSYDVKMKEKGDIPEGYSVSREKKERFSLILESASTNQTSMYLCATLPAAYNEQFFGPGTRLTVL.

The CDR3 sequence is CASIRGYEQFF. CDR3 sequence (DNA): TGTGCCAGCATCCGGGGGTATGAGCAGTTCTTC. The gene calls are TRBV6-5 and TRBJ2-1; maybe TRBD2 (6 bases). V dropped 7 bases and J dropped 8 bases, with 9 bases sitting between them. The CDR3 spans 11 residues. CDR1 and CDR2 (germline): MNHEY, SVGAGI.

This chain joins TRBV7-9 and TRBJ2-7; TRBD2 matches 7 bases. The CDR3 length is 16 residues. CDR1 and CDR2 (germline): SEHNR, FQNEAQ (reference sequence). V was clipped by 2 bases and J by 5 bases; unmatched bases: 12. As DNA, the CDR3 is TGTGCCAGCAGCTTACCCCGCCAACGAGGACTAGACGAGCAGTACTTC. Translation: CASSLPRQRGLDEQYF.

The DNA of the CDR3 is TGTGCCAGCACCTCGTCGGGATTTAACACCATATATTTT. The encoded protein is CASTSSGFNTIYF. This chain connects TRBV6-6 to TRBJ1-3; D ambiguous. Germline values: CDR1 MNHNY, CDR2 SVGAGI (reference sequence). CDR3 length: 13 amino acids. V gave up 7 bases and J gave up 7 bases, with 14 bases separating them.